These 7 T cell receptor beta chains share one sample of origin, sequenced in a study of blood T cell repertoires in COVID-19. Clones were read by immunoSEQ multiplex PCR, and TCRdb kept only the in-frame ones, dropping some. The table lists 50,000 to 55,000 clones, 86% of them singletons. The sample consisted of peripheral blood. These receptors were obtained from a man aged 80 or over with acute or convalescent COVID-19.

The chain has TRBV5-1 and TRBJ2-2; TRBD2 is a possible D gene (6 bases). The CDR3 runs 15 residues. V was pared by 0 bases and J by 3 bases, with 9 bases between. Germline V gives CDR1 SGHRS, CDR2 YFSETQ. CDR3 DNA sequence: TGCGCCAGCAGCTTGGAGGGGACTCACACCGGGGAGCTGTTTTTT. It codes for CASSLEGTHTGELFF.

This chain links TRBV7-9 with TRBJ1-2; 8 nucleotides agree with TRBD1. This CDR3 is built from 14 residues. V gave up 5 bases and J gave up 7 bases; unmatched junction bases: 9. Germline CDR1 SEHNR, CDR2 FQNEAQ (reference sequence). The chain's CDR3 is CASSPQGGLAGYTF. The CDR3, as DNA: TGTGCCAGCAGCCCACAGGGGGGACTTGCTGGCTACACCTTC.

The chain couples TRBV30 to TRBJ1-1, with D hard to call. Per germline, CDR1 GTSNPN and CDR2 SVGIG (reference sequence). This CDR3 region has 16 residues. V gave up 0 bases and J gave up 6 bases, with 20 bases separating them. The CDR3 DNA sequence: TGTGCCTGGAGTGTCCTGACTCCCGGAAGAAAGCCTGAAGCTTTCTTT. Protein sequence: CAWSVLTPGRKPEAFF.

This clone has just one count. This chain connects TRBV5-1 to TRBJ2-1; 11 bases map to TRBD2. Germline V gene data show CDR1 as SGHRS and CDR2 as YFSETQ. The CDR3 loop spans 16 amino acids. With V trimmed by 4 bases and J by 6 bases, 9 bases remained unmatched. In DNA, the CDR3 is TGCGCCAGCAGCCTAGACTCTAGCGGGGGGCCCAATGAGCAGTTCTTC. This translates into CASSLDSSGGPNEQFF.

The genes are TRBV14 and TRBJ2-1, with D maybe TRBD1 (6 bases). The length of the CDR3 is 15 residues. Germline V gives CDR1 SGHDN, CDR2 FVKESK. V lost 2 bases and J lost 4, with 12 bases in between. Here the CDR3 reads CASSQPGHGYNEQFF. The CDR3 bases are TGTGCCAGCAGCCAACCGGGACACGGTTACAATGAGCAGTTCTTC.

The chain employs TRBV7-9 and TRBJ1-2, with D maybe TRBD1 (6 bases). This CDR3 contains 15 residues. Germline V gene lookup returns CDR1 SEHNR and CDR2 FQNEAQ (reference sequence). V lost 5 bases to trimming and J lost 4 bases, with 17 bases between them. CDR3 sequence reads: CASSPGGRPSYGYTF. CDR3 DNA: TGTGCCAGCAGCCCGGGGGGCAGACCCTCCTATGGCTACACCTTC.

CDR3 loop: CSVEGAGGNTIYF. The DNA of the CDR3 is TGCAGCGTTGAGGGGGCAGGAGGAAACACCATATATTTT. This rearrangement joins TRBV29-1 to TRBJ1-3, with D possibly being TRBD1 (6 bases). The V gene lost 3 bases and the J gene lost 4 bases, with 10 bases spanning the gap. The CDR3 is 13 amino acids. CDR1 is SQVTM and CDR2 is ANQGSEA in the germline V gene.